A selection of T cell receptor beta chains follows, all from one sample in a study of OX40 agonist ivuxolimab in advanced cancers. Repertoires were generated with immunoSEQ multiplex PCR, while TCRdb's copy carries only in-frame clones and drops some. The top ten clones hold roughly 0.19% of a sample with approximately 84,000 clones, roughly 89% of them seen once. The sample consisted of CD4+ or CD8+ T cells sorted from blood, taken in a trial of the OX40 agonist ivuxolimab. Every receptor here comes from an adult with an advanced solid tumor such as melanoma, head and neck, liver or kidney cancer. CDR3s include the opening cysteine and the closing phenylalanine or tryptophan. Fields, in order: D gene, clone size, V gene, J gene, CDR3 protein, CDR3 DNA. A D gene is named only where the DNA matches it firmly. Clone size is shown for a subset of rows, as once, few, many or a class of expanded clone.

>TRBD2|NA|TRBV7-3|TRBJ2-3
CASSLSTGLGTDTQYF
TGTGCCAGCAGCTTAAGTACGGGACTAGGGACAGATACGCAGTATTTT
>TRBD1|NA|TRBV15|TRBJ1-5
CATSREGQGIRPQHF
TGTGCCACCAGCAGAGAGGGACAGGGGATTCGGCCCCAGCATTTT
>NA|NA|TRBV7-2|TRBJ2-1
CASSLVGGHNNEQFF
TGTGCCAGCAGCTTAGTCGGGGGTCACAACAATGAGCAGTTCTTC
>TRBD1|NA|TRBV5-5|TRBJ2-3
CASSSGTGGFSDTQYF
TGTGCCAGCAGTTCCGGGACAGGGGGTTTCTCAGATACGCAGTATTTT
>NA|NA|TRBV15|TRBJ2-4
CATSRDKGHQYF
TGTGCCACCAGCAGAGATAAAGGGCATCAGTACTTC
>TRBD2|once|TRBV9|TRBJ2-3
CASSVELAGGSTDTQYF
TGTGCCAGCAGCGTAGAACTAGCGGGAGGTAGCACAGATACGCAGTATTTT
>TRBD1|NA|TRBV9|TRBJ2-3
CASSPSQQGWKDTQYF
TGTGCCAGCAGCCCCAGTCAACAGGGGTGGAAAGATACGCAGTATTTT
>NA|NA|TRBV6-1|TRBJ2-3
CASSDGVGATDTQYF
TGTGCCAGCAGTGACGGCGTGGGAGCGACAGATACGCAGTATTTT
>NA|NA|TRBV19|TRBJ1-5
CASSIVGRYNQPQHF
TGTGCCAGTAGTATCGTCGGACGTTACAATCAGCCCCAGCATTTT
>TRBD1|NA|TRBV28|TRBJ2-7
CASSSPPGGELEQYF
TGTGCCAGCAGTTCGCCGCCAGGGGGCGAGTTGGAGCAGTACTTC
>NA|NA|TRBV27|TRBJ2-1
CASSLSATGLIRFVQFF
TGTGCCAGCAGTTTATCCGCAACGGGACTCATCAGATTTGTGCAGTTCTTC
>NA|NA|TRBV2|TRBJ1-2
CASSEGRGRWF
TGTGCCAGCAGTGAAGGGCGGGGACGGTGGTTC
>NA|NA|TRBV4-2|TRBJ1-2
CASSQPWGPWGYTF
TGTGCCAGCAGCCAGCCTTGGGGGCCCTGGGGCTACACCTTC
>TRBD1|once|TRBV6-6|TRBJ2-1
CASSYSGQGQFF
TGTGCCAGCAGTTACTCGGGACAGGGGCAGTTCTTC
>TRBD2|NA|TRBV4-2|TRBJ2-3
CASSRLAGPSTDTQYF
TGTGCCAGCAGCCGACTAGCGGGGCCAAGCACAGATACGCAGTATTTT
>NA|NA|TRBV28|TRBJ2-4
CASSSPTRRTQNIQYF
TGTGCCAGCAGCTCCCCAACAAGACGGACCCAAAACATTCAGTACTTC
>NA|NA|TRBV18|TRBJ2-1
CASSPRTDPYNEQFF
TGTGCCAGCTCCCCACGGACAGATCCGTACAATGAGCAGTTCTTC
>TRBD1|NA|TRBV6-1|TRBJ2-3
CASSGQGVRTDTQYF
TGTGCCAGCAGTGGACAGGGTGTCCGCACAGATACGCAGTATTTT
>NA|few|TRBV2|TRBJ2-5
CASSVRGGETQYF
TGTGCCAGCAGTGTTCGCGGCGGGGAGACCCAGTACTTC
>NA|NA|TRBV10-3|TRBJ1-2
CAISAPTPNRDGGYTF
TGTGCCATCAGTGCCCCCACCCCCAACCGGGACGGTGGCTACACCTTC